This section outlines one T cell receptor (beta chain) sequence together with its context. The table came from immunoSEQ multiplex PCR; TCRdb's copy has only in-frame clones and leaves some out. The sample lists roughly 200,000 clones, 75% to 90% occurring once. This specimen comes from a study of blood T cell repertoires in COVID-19. Across the whole study: Sites across the United States, Italy and Spain contributed samples from acute and convalescent COVID-19. Sources were T cells, B-cell-depleted T cells, or PBMCs; the material itself was cDNA or gDNA.

Participant-given clinical history determined each cohort assignment. What the recovered Cohort 3 donors had was two negative PCRs, clearance, or symptom resolution. Losses at the gene ends were 4 bases for V and 8 bases for J; bases not matched to a gene: 6. CDR3 size: 14 residues. CDR1 and CDR2 (germline): SGHAT, FQNNGV. The clonotype comes from a man in his forties who had recovered from COVID-19. The gene calls are TRBV11-2 and TRBJ2-3; TRBD1 matches 10 bases. The sample taken for sequencing was PBMCs or T cells enriched from blood (not recorded which). This CDR3 is CASSSWDRGGTQYF. The DNA for the CDR3 is TGTGCCAGCAGCTCCTGGGACAGGGGAGGTACGCAGTATTTT. Variable domain in full (rest from reference TRBV11-2 and TRBJ2-3): EAGVAQSPRYKIIEKRQSVAFWCNPISGHATLYWYQQILGQGPKLLIQFQNNGVVDDSQLPKDRFSAERLKGVDSTLKIQPAKLEDSAVYLCASSSWDRGGTQYFGPGTRLTVL.